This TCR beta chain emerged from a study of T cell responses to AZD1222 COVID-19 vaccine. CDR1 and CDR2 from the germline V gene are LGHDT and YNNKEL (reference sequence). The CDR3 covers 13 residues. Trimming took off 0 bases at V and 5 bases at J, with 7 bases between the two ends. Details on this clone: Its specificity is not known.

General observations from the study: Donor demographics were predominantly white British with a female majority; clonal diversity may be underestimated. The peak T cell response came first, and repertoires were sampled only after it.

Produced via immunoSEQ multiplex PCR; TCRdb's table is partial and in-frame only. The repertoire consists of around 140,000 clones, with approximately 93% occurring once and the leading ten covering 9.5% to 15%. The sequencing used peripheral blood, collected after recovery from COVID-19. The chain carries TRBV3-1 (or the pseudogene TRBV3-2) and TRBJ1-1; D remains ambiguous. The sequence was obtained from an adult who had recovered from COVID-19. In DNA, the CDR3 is TGTGCCAGCAGCCAAGACCCGCGGACTGAAGCTTTCTTT. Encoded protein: CASSQDPRTEAFF.